This TCR beta chain was obtained from a study of T cell repertoires in cytomegalovirus infection. In TCRdb, the reads were re-called with MiXCR into one record per CDR3 protein. The profile shows 640,000 or so distinct CDR3 sequences, around 30% of them singletons. As concerns this clonotype: Antigen: not known.

The sample in question was cultured PBMCs, obtained from culture after CMV antigen stimulation. The sequence came from a human donor in good health (CMV status not recorded). Some clones in this sample may be carry-over from other donors' samples.

The CDR3 sequence is CASTPTLAGGTGELFF. CDR3 in DNA: TGTGCCAGTACTCCTACACTAGCGGGGGGTACCGGGGAGCTGTTTTTT. The chain uses TRBV19 and TRBJ2-2; 12 nucleotides line up with TRBD2. Germline V CDR1 and CDR2: LNHDA, SQIVND (reference sequence). The CDR3 is made up of 16 amino acids. The V segment lost 7 bases and the J segment 5 bases; nucleotides outside the gene matches: 8.